A single T cell receptor beta chain is shown here with its context. This clonotype was observed many times. The specificity of this receptor is unknown. Within one base of it there is no much larger clone, and no base qualities were kept. This entry is derived from a study of response to subunit inactivated influenza vaccine (dated by TCRdb to the late 2010s). In the study overall: The study used deep quantitative T cell receptor repertoire profiling to track responses to a trivalent subunit inactivated influenza vaccine. What the authors observed across the whole study: The authors suggested that each seasonal influenza vaccination may recruit only a limited number of new T cells.

The receptor library was made with RT-PCR. TCRdb records Illumina HiSeq 2500 as the sequencer. TCRdb reworked the public reads: Q25 trimming with fastp, MiXCR clone assembly, productive beta chains retained. Records with the same CDR3 protein are collapsed into one entry carrying the most frequent genes and DNA. The sample contains about half a million distinct CDR3 sequences, approximately 7.6% of them found a single time. The ten largest clones represent 13% of the sample. The material sequenced was PBMCs from blood, taken roughly 24 months after vaccination. The sequence derives from a man between 50 and 75 years old who received an inactivated influenza vaccine. Donor details come from another sample of the same person, matched by shared clones.

The sequence in DNA is TGTGCCACCAGTATAAGCGGACCCTACAATGAGCAGTTCTTC. The translation is CATSISGPYNEQFF. Recombination joined TRBV24-1 with TRBJ2-1, and possibly TRBD2, on 5 matching bases. At the junction V is shortened by 6 bases and J by 2 bases, with 10 bases in between. The CDR3 goes from the cysteine to the phenylalanine over 14 residues. The DNA shown is the 42-base CDR3, in frame from base 1. CDR1 and CDR2 were assigned from the germline V gene as KGHDR and SFDVKD.